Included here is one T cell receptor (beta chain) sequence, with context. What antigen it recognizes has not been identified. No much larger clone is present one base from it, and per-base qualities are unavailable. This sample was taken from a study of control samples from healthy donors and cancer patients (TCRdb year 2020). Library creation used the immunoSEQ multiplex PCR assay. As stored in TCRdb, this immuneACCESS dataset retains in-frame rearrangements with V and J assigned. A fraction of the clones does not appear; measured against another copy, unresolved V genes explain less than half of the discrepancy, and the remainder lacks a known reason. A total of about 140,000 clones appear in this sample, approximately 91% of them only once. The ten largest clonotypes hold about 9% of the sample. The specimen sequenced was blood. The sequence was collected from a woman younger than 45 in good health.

The bases are TGTGCCAGTTGTTTCGGAGGGAAGAGCAATCAGCCCCAGCATTTT. Its protein reads: CASCFGGKSNQPQHF. The V and J segments used are TRBV19 and TRBJ1-5; the D gene cannot be resolved reliably. The CDR1 and CDR2 encoded by the germline V gene (reference sequence) are LNHDA and SQIVND. From the cysteine through the phenylalanine, the CDR3 covers 15 amino acids. Only the CDR3 portion is preserved as DNA: 45 bases, with reading frame beginning at the first base. V is shortened by 8 bases, J by 1 base, and the region joining them spans 15 bases.